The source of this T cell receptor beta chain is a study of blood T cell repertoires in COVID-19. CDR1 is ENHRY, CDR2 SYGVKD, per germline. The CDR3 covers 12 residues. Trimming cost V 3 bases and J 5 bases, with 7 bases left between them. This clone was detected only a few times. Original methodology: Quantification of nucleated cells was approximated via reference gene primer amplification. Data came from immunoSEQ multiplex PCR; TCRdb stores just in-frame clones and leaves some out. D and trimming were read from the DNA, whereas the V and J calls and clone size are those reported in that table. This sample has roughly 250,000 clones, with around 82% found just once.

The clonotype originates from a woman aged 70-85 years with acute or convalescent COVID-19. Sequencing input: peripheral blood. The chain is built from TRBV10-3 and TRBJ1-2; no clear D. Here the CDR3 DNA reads TGTGCCATCAGTGAAGCCGCTTATGGCTACACCTTC. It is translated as CAISEAAYGYTF.